This T cell receptor beta chain was obtained from a study of T-cell memory formation after mild COVID-19 (dated by TCRdb to the early 2020s). The study in broad terms: TCR sequence clusters from the two donors were found to be largely donor specific. Longitudinal TCRalpha and TCRbeta repertoire sequencing tracked T-cell clones expanding and contracting after mild COVID-19 in a couple of donors. The cohort was made up of two young adult volunteers, one female and one male, who were previously healthy. The paper's findings and limits, for the study overall: Contracting CD4+ clones were found mainly in CM and EM memory subsets, while CD8+ clones were enriched in EMRA. SARS-CoV-2 specificity of the second-wave clones peaking on day 37 was not confirmed. Some responding clones were found in pre-infection memory, which suggests that pre-existing cross-reactive memory T cells took part in the SARS-CoV-2 response. Only a couple of mild cases were covered by the study, and larger cohorts that include severe cases with pre-infection samples were considered necessary. Clones that contracted from day 15 to 85 showed balanced CD4/CD8 phenotypes, whereas a second wave of clones that expanded from day 15 to 37 leaned towards CD4+.

Including cysteine and phenylalanine, the CDR3 has 15 amino acids. Just CDR3 DNA is preserved here, 45 bases in frame from base 1. The germline V end is reduced by 4 bases and the J end by 0 bases; junction bases left unmatched: 4. CDR1 MGHRA and CDR2 YSYEKL were looked up in the germline V gene. The instrument given in TCRdb is Illumina NovaSeq 6000. TCRalpha and TCRbeta cDNA libraries were constructed by 5'RACE with constant-segment primers, with sample barcodes and unique molecular identifiers being introduced. RNA was extracted from every sample with Trizol reagent. Amplification of the libraries took two PCR steps, and the second step added a second sample barcode plus Illumina TruSeq adapters. Sequencing of the libraries was done on an Illumina NovaSeq, producing 2 x 150 bp paired-end reads. As for the original processing: Reads were demultiplexed and collapsed into UMI-guided consensus sequences with migec v1.2.7. Using mixcr v2.1.11, the UMI consensuses were aligned to TRA and TRB V and J templates and assembled into clonotypes. Clonotypes were classified as expanded or contracted when called significant by both edgeR and NoisET, with noise models trained on biological replicates. edgeR calls used a false discovery rate-adjusted p below 0.01 and a log2 fold-change threshold of 1. As an exploratory analysis of dynamics, PCA with hierarchical clustering was applied to max-normalized trajectories of the 1000 most abundant clonotypes. Each responding clone was given a CD4 or CD8 phenotype based on the CD4+ and CD8+ repertoires, which had been sequenced separately. TCRdb took the public reads, trimmed them with fastp at Q25, ran MiXCR for clone calling and kept in-frame beta chains. Entries are consolidated by CDR3 protein sequence, retaining the most common genes and DNA. None of the V and J calls come from the authors' own analysis; TCRdb made them. The sample table contains 550,000 to 650,000 distinct CDR3 sequences; only one count was recorded for around 16% of them. The top ten clonotypes cover 8.1% of the sample.

This clonotype was picked up a small number of times. The target of this receptor is not known. Base qualities are not provided; no much larger clone lies one nucleotide away. Ficoll-Paque density gradient centrifugation was used to isolate PBMCs. The receptor was derived from an adult woman who had mild COVID-19 (a few samples of this study predate the infection). The sample titles of this study are shuffled in the database, so cell type and time point are left out; the donor was told from shared clones. Specimen: PBMCs or a T cell subset sorted from them (not recorded which). The chain couples TRBV4-1 to TRBJ1-1, and TRBD1 matches 8 of the central bases. For the CDR3, the sequence is CASSPETGVNTEAFF. The sequenced DNA is TGCGCCAGCAGCCCGGAGACAGGGGTGAACACTGAAGCTTTCTTT.